This T cell receptor (beta chain) appears in the sequencing data of a study of CD8 T cells in Susac syndrome (dated by TCRdb to about 2019). In the study overall: Among the Susac syndrome patients who were sequenced, clinically active disease was present in more than 5 and clinical remission was observed in eight or nine. Susac syndrome patients were therapy-naive, on corticosteroids (some also receiving IVIg), or on IVIg alone at blood withdrawal. Repertoire sequencing was used to test whether CD8+ T cell activation and differentiation in Susac syndrome was antigen driven. CD8+ T cell repertoire clonality was compared between more than ten healthy donors, some 14 Susac syndrome patients and approximately 15 multiple sclerosis patients. Overall results and qualifications from the work: The TCR sequencing and HLA analysis was acknowledged to have included a relatively small number of individuals. Under 20 and five Susac-specific public clones were found in the total CD8+ and CD8+ TEMRA repertoires, respectively. Clonal expansion was seen in Susac syndrome CD8+ repertoires, peaking in CD8+ TEMRA cells and being greater in clinically active patients than in remitting ones.

RNA was extracted using the RNeasy kit, and about 0.45 to 1 microgram was reverse transcribed with random hexamers. TCR beta CDR3 regions were amplified with the immunoSEQ multiplex PCR assay covering 54 Vbeta and 13 Jbeta segments. Bias from PCR amplification was corrected by using a synthetic template baseline for primer optimization and for computational correction. The authors processed their data as follows. Reads were assigned to V, D and J genes according to IMGT and analyzed in immunoSEQ Analyzer, with only productive sequences retained. To calculate clonality, Shannon entropy was normalized by log2 of the number of productive unique sequences and then subtracted from one. For each patient and control, public and private clones were evaluated within the 100 most prevalent clones. Clones were defined as Susac-specific when absent from the healthy and MS cohorts, from 1052 published viral clones and from other ImmuneACCESS disease sequences. TCRdb ran its own pipeline on the public reads, namely fastp trimming at Q25 and MiXCR clone calling, and kept in-frame beta chains. When rows share a CDR3 protein, they turn into one entry using the most common DNA and genes. In this record, the V and J calls reflect TCRdb's handling and not the investigators' own analysis. The sample yields about 140,000 distinct CDR3 sequences; 95% were counted once. Around 0.2% of the sample lies in the top ten.

Peripheral blood CD8+ and CD4+ T cells from healthy donors, Susac syndrome patients and multiple sclerosis patients were profiled using high-throughput TCR beta sequencing. The Susac syndrome patients fulfilled recently defined diagnostic criteria for either definite or probable disease. Bulk CD8+ and CD4+ T cells were purified magnetically by negative isolation, whereas CD8+ TEMRA cells were enriched by FACS. Blood was drawn into EDTA tubes, processed within 24 hours, and PBMCs were isolated by density gradient centrifugation. PBMCs intended for TCR sequencing were cryopreserved in liquid nitrogen and were subsequently thawed in a 37 degrees C water bath. Purity of sorted or isolated CD4+, CD8+ and CD8+ TEMRA cells was at least 90%. Turning to this clonotype: It lacks a known antigen. No base-level quality is on record; no much larger clone is a single base apart.

Reading the germline V gene gives CDR1 SGHAT and CDR2 FQNNGV. The CDR3 runs 14 amino acids, cysteine and phenylalanine included. CDR3 DNA only is kept here, 42 bases in frame from base 1. Trimming accounts for 4 bases at V and 1 base at J, while the number of junction bases matched to no gene is 3. The source material was CD8+ T cells from PBMCs. This receptor was obtained from a human donor with Susac syndrome. This receptor chain uses TRBV11-2 and TRBJ2-5; 7 junctional bases match TRBD2. The CDR3 reads as follows: CASSWTRGQETQYF. The DNA is as follows: TGTGCCAGCAGCTGGACTAGAGGCCAAGAGACCCAGTACTTC. Full variable domain (CDR3 extended with the reference TRBV11-2 and TRBJ2-5 proteins): EAGVAQSPRYKIIEKRQSVAFWCNPISGHATLYWYQQILGQGPKLLIQFQNNGVVDDSQLPKDRFSAERLKGVDSTLKIQPAKLEDSAVYLCASSWTRGQETQYFGPGTRLLVL.